These T cell receptor beta chains were read from a single sample in a study. Via MiXCR, TCRdb re-called the 5' RACE reads, giving one row per CDR3 protein. Altogether a few thousand distinct CDR3 sequences are present, around 60% being singletons, with the ten largest covering roughly an eighth. The source material was naive CD4+ T cells sorted from blood. These receptor sequences come from a female donor with breast cancer. CDR3s include the opening cysteine and the closing phenylalanine or tryptophan. Fields, in order: clone size, D gene, V gene, J gene, CDR3 DNA, CDR3 protein. D genes are given only for firm matches. A clone size is listed for some rows: how often the clone was seen (once, few, many), or a class if it is expanded.

few	-	TRBV24-1	TRBJ2-1	TGTGCCACCAGCGCGGGGTATGAGCAGTTCTTC	CATSAGYEQFF
-	TRBD2	TRBV20-1	TRBJ2-1	TGCAGTGCTAGCGGGGGGTCTAGCTGGGGAAATGAGCAGTTCTTC	CSASGGSSWGNEQFF
few	TRBD1	TRBV10-3	TRBJ1-4	TGTGCCATCAGTGAGTCTGGTACAGGGGATGAAAAACTGTTTTTT	CAISESGTGDEKLFF
few	TRBD1	TRBV6-5	TRBJ1-4	TGTGCCAGCAGTTACTTTGGGACAGGGAGCGAAAAACTGTTTTTT	CASSYFGTGSEKLFF
medium-sized	-	TRBV6-5	TRBJ2-3	TGTGCCAGCAGGTCCGGAGGGGATACGCAGTATTTT	CASRSGGDTQYF
few	TRBD2	TRBV6-2/TRBV6-3	TRBJ2-5	TGTGCCAGCAGTTACTCGACTAGCGGGGTCCAAGAGACCCAGTACTTC	CASSYSTSGVQETQYF
-	-	TRBV7-2	TRBJ2-3	TGTGCCAGCAGCCCCTCCGCGGATACGCAGTATTTT	CASSPSADTQYF
-	TRBD2	TRBV12-3/TRBV12-4	TRBJ2-2	TGTGCCAGCAGTCGCACTAGCGGCGTCGCCGGGGAGCTGTTTTTT	CASSRTSGVAGELFF
-	-	TRBV7-2	TRBJ1-1	TGTGCCAGCAGCTTTACACCCACTTTTGGCACTGAAGCTTTCTTT	CASSFTPTFGTEAFF
-	-	TRBV18	TRBJ2-1	TGTGCCAGCTCACCAACAAGATATGAGCAGTTCTTC	CASSPTRYEQFF
-	-	TRBV5-4	TRBJ2-7	TGTGCCAGCAGCTTTGCTGGTCGTCTTTCCTACGAGCAGTACTTC	CASSFAGRLSYEQYF
-	-	TRBV5-6	TRBJ2-2	TGTGCCAGCAGCTACCGACTAGAGGCCGGGGAGCTGTTTTTT	CASSYRLEAGELFF
-	-	TRBV7-6	TRBJ2-6	TGTGCCAGCAGCTTAGAGGGATATGGGGCCAACGTCCTGACTTTC	CASSLEGYGANVLTF
-	-	TRBV20-1	TRBJ2-3	TGCAGTGCTAGTTCCAGCGGAGTCACAGATACGCAGTATTTT	CSASSSGVTDTQYF
-	TRBD1	TRBV30	TRBJ2-2	TGTGCCTTGGGAAAACCGGGACAGAGGGTCACCGGGGAGCTGTTTTTT	CALGKPGQRVTGELFF
-	TRBD1	TRBV12-3/TRBV12-4	TRBJ1-3	TGTGCCAGCAGCCCCGACAGGGGAGGTGGAAACACCATATATTTT	CASSPDRGGGNTIYF
few	TRBD1	TRBV10-3	TRBJ2-5	TGTGCCATCAGCCGACAGGGAAGTTTTGGGGAGACCCAGTACTTC	CAISRQGSFGETQYF
few	TRBD1	TRBV30	TRBJ1-2	TGTGCCTGGAGTGCGGGACAGGGCTATGGCTACACCTTC	CAWSAGQGYGYTF
-	TRBD2	TRBV20-1	TRBJ2-1	TGCAGTGCTAGGAGGCTAGCGGGCTACAATGAGCAGTTCTTC	CSARRLAGYNEQFF
-	-	TRBV12-3/TRBV12-4	TRBJ2-7	TGTGCCAGCAGCGGGGGATCCTGCGAGCAGTACTTC	CASSGGSCEQYF
once	TRBD2	TRBV4-2	TRBJ2-7	TGTGCCAGCAGCCAATTCTTCACTAGCGGGATATACGAGCAGTACTTC	CASSQFFTSGIYEQYF
few	-	TRBV6-6	TRBJ1-5	TGTGCCAGCCAGCCAGATAGCAATCAGCCCCAGCATTTT	CASQPDSNQPQHF
-	-	TRBV20-1	TRBJ1-2	TGCAGTGCTAGGAGGGCTGGGACCGTTCTCGCCTACACCTTC	CSARRAGTVLAYTF
-	-	TRBV5-1	TRBJ2-1	TGCGCCAGCAGCTTGGACAGGGACCTATATGAGCAGTTCTTC	CASSLDRDLYEQFF
once	TRBD1	TRBV20-1	TRBJ2-5	TGCAGTGCCAGGCCCCGGACAGGGGTTAAACAAGAGACCCAGTACTTC	CSARPRTGVKQETQYF
-	-	TRBV20-1	TRBJ1-2	TGCAGTGCTAGACATCCACCTGTAAACTATGGCTACACCTTC	CSARHPPVNYGYTF
few	-	TRBV20-1	TRBJ1-5	TGCAGTGCCCTACGGGAGGTCTCACCCCAGCATTTT	CSALREVSPQHF
few	-	TRBV20-1	TRBJ2-3	TGCAGTGCTACCCCATCAGCGCCCACAGATACGCAGTATTTT	CSATPSAPTDTQYF
-	TRBD1	TRBV20-1	TRBJ1-2	TGCAGTGCTAGCGGTCGGGCAGACAGGGTCCTCGACGGCTACACCTTC	CSASGRADRVLDGYTF
-	-	TRBV24-1	TRBJ1-5	TGTGCCACCAGTGATTTGCGGACGGATCAGCCCCAGCATTTT	CATSDLRTDQPQHF
-	TRBD2	TRBV20-1	TRBJ2-1	TGCAGTGCTAGTGGCGGGAGGGCCTTAAATGAGCAGTTCTTC	CSASGGRALNEQFF
-	TRBD1	TRBV10-2	TRBJ2-1	TGCGCCAGCGTGGGACAGGGGGAAAATGAGCAGTTCTTC	CASVGQGENEQFF
-	TRBD1	TRBV7-8	TRBJ1-5	TGTGCCAGCAGCTCTCGGACAGGGTCAGAGCCCCAGCATTTT	CASSSRTGSEPQHF
few	TRBD1	TRBV5-1	TRBJ1-2	TGCGCCAGCCAAGACAGGGACTATGGCTACACCTTC	CASQDRDYGYTF
-	-	TRBV7-9	TRBJ1-2	TGTGCCAGCAGCTCGATAAAAGGGTCTCACTATGGCTACACCTTC	CASSSIKGSHYGYTF
-	-	TRBV24-1	TRBJ2-5	TGTGCCACCAGCTCTATGAGTCAAGAGACCCAGTACTTC	CATSSMSQETQYF
-	TRBD1	TRBV20-1	TRBJ1-6	TGCAGTGCTAGTAAGGGGACAGGGGGGACTTCACCCCTCCACTTT	CSASKGTGGTSPLHF
-	-	TRBV20-1	TRBJ1-1	TGCAGTGCTAGAGATGAGATGGGGCTGTTGAACACTGAAGCTTTCTTT	CSARDEMGLLNTEAFF
-	-	TRBV5-1	TRBJ1-5	TGCGCCAGCAGCTTGGAACCCCGAGTGGGAGGTGGCAATCAGCCCCAGCATTTT	CASSLEPRVGGGNQPQHF
-	-	TRBV29-1	TRBJ1-1	TGCAGCGTTGTTCCCCACATGAACACTGAAGCTTTCTTT	CSVVPHMNTEAFF
few	TRBD2	TRBV6-2/TRBV6-3	TRBJ2-1	TGTGCCAGCCAAGGACTAGCGGGGATCTACAATGAGCAGTTCTTC	CASQGLAGIYNEQFF
few	-	TRBV7-3	TRBJ2-5	TGTGCCAGCAGCTTAAGTCGAGGTCAAGAGACCCAGTACTTC	CASSLSRGQETQYF
-	TRBD1	TRBV6-5	TRBJ1-1	TGTGCCAGCAGGCGACAGGGCGCTGAAGCTTTCTTT	CASRRQGAEAFF
-	-	TRBV29-1	TRBJ2-1	TGTAGCGTGAGGGGGAGCTCCTACAATGAGCAGTTCTTC	CSVRGSSYNEQFF
-	TRBD2	TRBV7-8	TRBJ2-1	TGTGCCAGCAGCTTCCTAACTAGCGGGAGATACAATGAGCAGTTCTTC	CASSFLTSGRYNEQFF
-	TRBD2	TRBV19	TRBJ2-1	TGTGCCAGTAGTATTCGGTGGCGGGAGGGGGTTGAGCAGTTCTTC	CASSIRWREGVEQFF
-	TRBD2	TRBV15	TRBJ2-2	TGTGCCACCAGTAATGATCTTAGCGGGAGGCGGTCCGGGGAGCTGTTTTTT	CATSNDLSGRRSGELFF
-	-	TRBV6-2/TRBV6-3	TRBJ1-5	TGTGCCAGCAGTCATGCGAAGGAGCCCCAGCATTTT	CASSHAKEPQHF
few	-	TRBV29-1	TRBJ1-1	TGCAGCGTCATAACAGAGCCCAGTGAAGCTTTCTTT	CSVITEPSEAFF